This T cell receptor beta chain stems from a study of T cell repertoires in cytomegalovirus infection. V was cut by 4 bases and J by 7 bases, with 11 bases left in between. Per the germline V gene, CDR1 is SGHVS and CDR2 is FQNEAQ. The CDR3 is 13 residues long. Remarks on this clonotype: What it recognizes is unknown.

TCRdb redid the calling of the reads with MiXCR, one entry per CDR3 protein. Found here are 650,000 to 900,000 distinct CDR3 sequences, around a third of them singletons; the top ten hold 9.5% to 15%. The gene calls are TRBV7-8 and TRBJ1-3; tentative D call: TRBD1 (5 bases). The sample consisted of cultured CD8+ T cells from PBMCs, taken from culture after CMV antigen stimulation. The source of this sequence is a human donor in good health (CMV status not recorded). Some clones in this sample may be carry-over from other donors' samples. CDR3 loop: CASSSGGDNTIYF. DNA for the CDR3: TGTGCCAGCAGCTCCGGGGGGGACAACACCATATATTTT.